What follows are 20 T cell receptor beta chains derived from one specimen sequenced in a study of blood T cell repertoires in COVID-19. Produced via immunoSEQ multiplex PCR; TCRdb's table is partial and in-frame only. This sample has over 55,000 clones, with 87% found just once. The sequenced sample was peripheral blood. The receptor source for this set is a woman of 80 years or more with COVID-19, enrolled during active disease.

The chain links TRBV7-8 to TRBJ2-1; the match to TRBD1 covers 8 bases. The germline V gene encodes CDR1 SGHVS and CDR2 FQNEAQ. This CDR3 is built from 18 residues. The V and J ends lost 2 bases and 7 bases, in that order; junction bases with no gene match: 16. The CDR3 nucleotides read TGTGCCAGCAGCTTAATATTTTTGTCCCCCAGGGGGCAAAATGAGCAGTTCTTC. Encoded protein: CASSLIFLSPRGQNEQFF.

V is TRBV6-5 and J is TRBJ2-7; D possibly corresponds to TRBD1 (6 bases). The CDR3 has 15 residues. Germline loops: CDR1 MNHEY, CDR2 SVGAGI. V gave up 4 bases and J gave up 5 bases, with 18 bases separating them. CDR3 DNA: TGTGCCAGCAGTTCACTCAGGGGTTCGTTCAACGAGCAGTACTTC. Translating it yields CASSSLRGSFNEQYF.

This chain connects TRBV6-6 to TRBJ2-3; D not certain. This CDR3 is built from 14 residues. The V end lost 5 bases, the J end lost 0 bases, and 9 bases lay between the germline ends. Germline lookup yields CDR1 MNHNY and CDR2 SVGAGI (reference sequence). The CDR3: CASSEAPSTDTQYF. CDR3 DNA sequence: TGTGCCAGCAGTGAGGCGCCCAGCACAGATACGCAGTATTTT.

The V and J genes are TRBV7-9 and TRBJ1-3, with 8 positions matching TRBD1. The CDR3 has 16 residues. In germline, CDR1 is SEHNR, CDR2 FQNEAQ (reference sequence). V was clipped by 3 bases and J by 1 base; unmatched bases: 5. This CDR3 reads CASSFGQGASGNTIYF. The CDR3, as DNA: TGTGCCAGCAGCTTCGGACAGGGAGCTTCTGGAAACACCATATATTTT.

The chain uses TRBV5-4 and TRBJ1-2; 8 bases map to TRBD1. The CDR3 spans 14 residues. Germline V gene lookup returns CDR1 SGHNT and CDR2 YYREEE (reference sequence). Germline trimming cut 3 bases from V and 12 bases from J; bases unmatched to any gene: 13. DNA for the CDR3: TGTGCCAGCAGCTCGCGGACAGGGAAAGGGTCGGACACCTTC. Translation: CASSSRTGKGSDTF.

The chain couples TRBV18 to TRBJ2-1; D may be TRBD2 (5 bases). This CDR3 is 14 amino acids long. V was pared by 2 bases and J by 6 bases, with 11 bases between. The germline gives CDR1 KGHSH, CDR2 LQKENI. This CDR3 is CASSPEASRNEQFF. The DNA for the CDR3 is TGTGCCAGCTCACCAGAGGCTAGCCGCAATGAGCAGTTCTTC.

Only a few counts were recorded for this clone. The sample carries other DNA sequences with the same CDR3. DNA of the CDR3: TGTGCCAGCAGCGTAGGGGGGGTTAACACCGGGGAGCTGTTTTTT. Translation gives CASSVGGVNTGELFF. The chain employs TRBV9 and TRBJ2-2; D might be TRBD2 (6 bases). Between the trimmed V and J ends, which lost 0 bases and 2 bases, there was a span of 8 bases. CDR1 and CDR2 from the germline V gene are SGDLS and YYNGEE. The CDR3 is 15 amino acids.

About this clone: Other DNA sequences within the sample encode an identical CDR3. The chain combines TRBV30 with TRBJ2-7, with 8 bases aligning to TRBD1. Germline V gene lookup returns CDR1 GTSNPN and CDR2 SVGIG (reference sequence). The CDR3 length is 14 residues. With V trimmed by 3 bases and J by 0 bases, 4 bases remained unmatched. CDR3 nucleotides: TGTGCCTGGAGCGCACAGGGGGGCTCCTACGAGCAGTACTTC. Its translation is CAWSAQGGSYEQYF.

The chain joins TRBV12-5 to TRBJ1-6; the match to TRBD1 covers 9 bases. With 1 base clipped from V and 8 bases from J, the junction kept 0 bases outside the gene matches. Looked up from germline, CDR1 is LGHNT and CDR2 is FRNRAP. This CDR3 is 14 amino acids long. CDR3 amino acids: CASGLGQGDSPLHF. The CDR3 DNA is TGTGCTAGTGGTTTGGGACAGGGGGATTCACCCCTCCACTTT.

V usage is TRBV30 and J usage is TRBJ2-1, with TRBD2 matching over 13 bases. This CDR3 comprises 17 residues. CDR1 is GTSNPN, CDR2 SVGIG, per germline (reference sequence). With 2 bases clipped from V and 3 bases from J, the junction kept 7 bases outside the gene matches. CDR3 amino acids: CAWSKRGLAGYYNEQFF. As DNA, the CDR3 is TGTGCCTGGAGTAAACGGGGACTAGCGGGGTACTACAATGAGCAGTTCTTC.

The gene calls are TRBV4-1 and TRBJ2-1, with 8 positions matching TRBD2. This CDR3 is built from 17 residues. The germline V gene encodes CDR1 MGHRA and CDR2 YSYEKL. Trimming removed 2 bases from V and 4 bases from J; junction bases left unmatched: 10. CDR3 nucleotide sequence: TGCGCCAGCAGCCAAAGGGAAGCGGGGGCCGAATACAATGAGCAGTTCTTC. Translated: CASSQREAGAEYNEQFF.

This clone appeared once. The genes are TRBV5-4 and TRBJ2-2; 8 bases line up with TRBD1. V gave up 4 bases and J gave up 5 bases; unmatched junction bases: 7. CDR3 length: 15 amino acids. In germline, CDR1 is SGHNT, CDR2 YYREEE (reference sequence). The CDR3 DNA reads as TGTGCCAGCAGCGTAATAACAGGGGGGACCGGGGAGCTGTTTTTT. This translates into CASSVITGGTGELFF.

The chain couples TRBV6-6 to TRBJ1-1; D call uncertain. The CDR3 totals 16 residues. With 2 bases removed from V and 1 base from J, the gap between germline ends came to 14 bases. The germline CDR1 and CDR2 sequences are MNHNY and SVGAGI (reference sequence). The CDR3 loop reads CASSYENGQKNTEAFF. In DNA, the CDR3 is TGTGCCAGCAGTTACGAGAATGGGCAGAAGAACACTGAAGCTTTCTTT.

The V and J genes are TRBV2 and TRBJ2-7; D uncertain. Germline values: CDR1 SNHLY, CDR2 FYNNEI. Trimming stripped 6 bases from V and 9 bases from J, with 12 bases between. The CDR3 totals 11 residues. The chain's CDR3 is CASRSIERQYF. In nucleotides, the CDR3 is TGTGCCAGCAGGAGTATCGAGAGGCAGTACTTC.

The rearrangement links TRBV27 to TRBJ2-3, with TRBD2 identical over 11 bases. Germline assignment: CDR1 MNHEY and CDR2 SMNVEV (reference sequence). The trim removed 5 bases at V and 1 base at J, leaving 11 bases unmatched. The length of the CDR3 is 18 residues. The CDR3 DNA is TGTGCCAGCAGTCCTTGGGTAGCGGGGGGGCCAGGCACAGATACGCAGTATTTT. Encoded protein: CASSPWVAGGPGTDTQYF.

CDR3 DNA: TGTGCCACCACGGCCGGGACTCCAAACGAGCAGTACTTC. Protein product: CATTAGTPNEQYF. The rearrangement links TRBV6-5 to TRBJ2-7, with D perhaps TRBD2 (6 bases). Trimming took 10 bases from V and 5 from J, leaving 18 bases between them. Germline V lookup: CDR1 MNHEY, CDR2 SVGAGI. This CDR3 region has 13 residues.

The genes are TRBV19 and TRBJ2-1; 10 bases match TRBD1. V lost 4 bases and J lost 5; bases outside the gene matches: 8. CDR1 is LNHDA, CDR2 SQIVND, per germline (reference sequence). The CDR3 sequence is 16 residues long. The chain's CDR3 is CASSSYAGTGDNEQFF. CDR3 DNA sequence: TGTGCCAGTAGTAGCTACGCCGGGACAGGGGACAATGAGCAGTTCTTC.

V usage is TRBV2 and J usage is TRBJ2-6, with 7 bases fitting TRBD1. The V gene's germline CDR1 is SNHLY and CDR2 FYNNEI. V gave up 5 bases and J gave up 4 bases; unmatched junction bases: 8. The CDR3 length is 16 residues. The CDR3 DNA reads TGTGCCAGCAGTCGGATGACAGGGACCGGGGCCAACGTCCTGACTTTC. Translation gives CASSRMTGTGANVLTF.

The chain combines TRBV6-4 with TRBJ1-2, with 8 bases lining up with TRBD1. J was trimmed by 5 bases and V by 7 bases; bases with no gene match: 9. Germline V gene lookup returns CDR1 MRHNA and CDR2 SNTAGT. This CDR3 has 14 amino acids. CDR3 in amino acids: CASIPGTGDYGYTF. The CDR3 DNA sequence: TGTGCCAGCATCCCCGGGACAGGAGATTATGGCTACACCTTC.

The chain employs TRBV5-1 and TRBJ1-5; D is unclear. The germline V gene has CDR1 SGHRS and CDR2 YFSETQ. V shed 4 bases and J shed 0 bases, with 11 bases lying between them. CDR3 length: 15 residues. The CDR3 protein is CASSLGGNSNQPQHF. CDR3 coding DNA: TGCGCCAGCAGCCTTGGCGGAAATAGCAATCAGCCCCAGCATTTT.